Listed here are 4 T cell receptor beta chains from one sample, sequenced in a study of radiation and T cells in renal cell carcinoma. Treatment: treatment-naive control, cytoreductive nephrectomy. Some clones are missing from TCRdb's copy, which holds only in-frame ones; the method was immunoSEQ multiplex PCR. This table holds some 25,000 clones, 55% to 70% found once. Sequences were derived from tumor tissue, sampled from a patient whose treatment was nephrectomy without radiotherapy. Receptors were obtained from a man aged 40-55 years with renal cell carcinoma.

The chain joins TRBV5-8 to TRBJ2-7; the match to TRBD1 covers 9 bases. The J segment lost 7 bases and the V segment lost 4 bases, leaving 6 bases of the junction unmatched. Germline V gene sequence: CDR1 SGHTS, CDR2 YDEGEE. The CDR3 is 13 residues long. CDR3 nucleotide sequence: TGTGCCAGCAGCCTCGGGACAGGGTGGGAGCAGTACGTC. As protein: CASSLGTGWEQYV.

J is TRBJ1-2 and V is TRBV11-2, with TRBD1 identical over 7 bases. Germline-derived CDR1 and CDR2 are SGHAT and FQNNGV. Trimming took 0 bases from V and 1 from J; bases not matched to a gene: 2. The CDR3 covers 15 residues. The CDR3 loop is CASSLEQGLNYGYTF. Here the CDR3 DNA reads TGTGCCAGCAGCTTAGAACAGGGGCTTAACTATGGCTACACCTTC. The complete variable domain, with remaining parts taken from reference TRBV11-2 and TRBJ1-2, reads EAGVAQSPRYKIIEKRQSVAFWCNPISGHATLYWYQQILGQGPKLLIQFQNNGVVDDSQLPKDRFSAERLKGVDSTLKIQPAKLEDSAVYLCASSLEQGLNYGYTFGSGTRLTVV.

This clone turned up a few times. The CDR3 is CASSPRQGWGEQYF. The CDR3, as DNA: TGTGCCAGCTCACCTCGGCAGGGATGGGGCGAGCAGTACTTC. This chain connects TRBV18 to TRBJ2-7; D perhaps matches TRBD1 (5 bases). The CDR3 has 14 residues. The V end lost 3 bases, the J end lost 6 bases, and 15 bases lay between the germline ends. Looked up from germline, CDR1 is KGHSH and CDR2 is LQKENI.

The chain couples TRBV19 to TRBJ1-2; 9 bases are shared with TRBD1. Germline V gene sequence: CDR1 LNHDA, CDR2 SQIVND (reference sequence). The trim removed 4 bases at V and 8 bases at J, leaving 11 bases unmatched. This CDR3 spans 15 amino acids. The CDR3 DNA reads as TGTGCCAGTAGTACAGGACAGGGGAATGTAGGCGGCTACACCTTC. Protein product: CASSTGQGNVGGYTF. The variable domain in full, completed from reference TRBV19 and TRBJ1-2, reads DGGITQSPKYLFRKEGQNVTLSCEQNLNHDAMYWYRQDPGQGLRLIYYSQIVNDFQKGDIAEGYSVSREKKESFPLTVTSAQKNPTAFYLCASSTGQGNVGGYTFGSGTRLTVV.